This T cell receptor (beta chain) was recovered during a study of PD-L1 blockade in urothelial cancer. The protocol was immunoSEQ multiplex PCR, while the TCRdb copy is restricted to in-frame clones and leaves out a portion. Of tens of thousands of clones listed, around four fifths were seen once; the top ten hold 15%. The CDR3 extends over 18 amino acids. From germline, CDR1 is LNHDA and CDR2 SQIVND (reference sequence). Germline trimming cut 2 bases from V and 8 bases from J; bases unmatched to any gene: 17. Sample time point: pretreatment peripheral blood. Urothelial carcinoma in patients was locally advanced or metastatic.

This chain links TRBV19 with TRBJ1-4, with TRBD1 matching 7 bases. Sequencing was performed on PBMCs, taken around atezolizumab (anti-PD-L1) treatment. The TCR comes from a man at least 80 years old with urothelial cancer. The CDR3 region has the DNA TGTGCCAGTAGTATACTCTCGGTTCAGACAGGGAAGAGGGAAAAACTGTTTTTT. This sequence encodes CASSILSVQTGKREKLFF.